The T cell receptor (beta chain) described here comes from a study of T-cell reconstitution after alpha-beta-depleted transplantation in children. Unique molecular identifiers were incorporated into the prepared TCRbeta library. From the PCR reads, TCRdb called clonotypes with MiXCR, one entry per CDR3 protein. The repertoire holds 440,000 or so distinct CDR3 sequences, with approximately 11% as singletons. V gave up 5 bases and J gave up 4 bases, with 17 bases separating them. CDR3 length: 15 amino acids. The germline CDR1 and CDR2 sequences are SGHVS and FQNEAQ. The receptor's source is a human donor who donated a stem cell graft to a child with acute myeloid leukemia. The material sequenced was PBMCs from the stem cell graft donor, taken from the stem cell graft. The V gene is TRBV7-8, the J gene TRBJ2-5; D perhaps matches TRBD1 (6 bases). CDR3 loop: CASSQSRGFSETQYF. CDR3 coding DNA: TGTGCCAGCAGCCAAAGCAGGGGTTTCTCAGAGACCCAGTACTTC.